Listed below are T cell receptor beta chains from one sample, sequenced in a study of blood T cell repertoires in COVID-19. The protocol was immunoSEQ multiplex PCR, while the TCRdb copy is restricted to in-frame clones and leaves out a portion. The sample lists approximately 250,000 clones, 80% to 90% occurring once. The sequenced material came from PBMCs or T cells enriched from blood (not recorded which). The receptors were gathered from a middle-aged woman who had been exposed to COVID-19. Both conserved end residues are part of each CDR3. The order of the fields is V gene, clone size, CDR3 protein. Size is stated for part of the rows, as once, few or many counts, or as a class when the clone is expanded.

TRBV29-1,few,CSAQGVGQYYGYTF
TRBV30,NA,CAWSPAGQGQGKNIQYF
TRBV5-4,NA,CASSLAGSFYGYTF
TRBV4-1,NA,CASSQEGTEVIQYF
TRBV5-4,NA,CASSLQGTDTQYF
TRBV6-5,NA,CASRSQGTGWETQYF
TRBV4-3,NA,CASSQAASGRTTDTQYF
TRBV6-5,NA,CASTTSNQPQHF
TRBV12-5,NA,CASGLESRVTDTQYF
TRBV27,NA,CASSPIGLAGGPGYNEQFF
TRBV29-1,NA,CSVQTGNTEAFF
TRBV6-2/TRBV6-3,NA,CASSYVSGVRSNEKLFF
TRBV11-2,NA,CASSLASEAFF
TRBV7-9,NA,CAIRRGGNNSPLHF
TRBV6-2/TRBV6-3,NA,CASSYSQGMNTEAFF
TRBV30,NA,CAWSVSGGAYNEQFF
TRBV5-6,NA,CASSLVDSETQYF
TRBV30,few,CAWHGQGNEKLFF
TRBV27,NA,CASSTQIPDKRDSGANVLTF
TRBV11-3,NA,CASSLVTSGTHTQYF
TRBV6-5,NA,CASSYYDGVSTGELFF